This T cell receptor beta chain was identified in a study of CD8+ T cells in alopecia areata. The study's findings and limits: Scalp clonality and expanded CD8+ clones among the top 100 fell significantly with tofacitinib. Alopecia totalis/universalis scalp especially showed more expanded CD8+ clones than normal scalp.

Worth noting for this clone: Its antigen is still unknown.

Noted treatment: oral pan-JAK inhibitor, 5-10 mg twice daily. This CDR3 has 17 residues. With 3 bases clipped from V and 3 bases from J, the junction kept 5 bases outside the gene matches. Per the germline V gene, CDR1 is SGHTS and CDR2 is YDEGEE. Extracted from the samples, RNA was reverse transcribed into cDNA to serve as the sequencing template. Repertoires were generated with immunoSEQ multiplex PCR, while TCRdb's copy carries only in-frame clones and drops some. The data show around 290,000 clones, with more than 45% seen just once and more than 1.5% held by the top ten. Specimen: CD4+ T cells sorted from blood, collected at week 24, from a patient treated with tofacitinib. The TCR was taken from a human donor with alopecia areata. This chain joins TRBV5-8 and TRBJ2-4, with 14 nucleotides matching TRBD2. As DNA, the CDR3 is TGTGCCAGCAGCTACCCGACTAGCGGGGGGGTCAAAAACATTCAGTACTTC. As protein: CASSYPTSGGVKNIQYF.